This T cell receptor (beta chain) was captured in a study of neurological immune-mediated disorders. The germline V and J ends were trimmed by 4 bases and 1 base, with 1 base remaining between them. The CDR3 is 11 residues long. Germline loops: CDR1 LNHDA, CDR2 SQIVND (reference sequence). This clonotype was recorded many times. MiXCR, run by TCRdb on the 5' RACE reads, gives a single entry per CDR3 protein. Here the sample spans 20,000 to 30,000 distinct CDR3 sequences, about 13% being singletons. Source material: PBMCs. The V call is TRBV19, the J call TRBJ2-5; D unclear. The origin of this receptor is a woman aged 60-75 years with HTLV-1-associated myelopathy (HAM/TSP). CDR3 protein: CASSTQETQYF. As DNA, the CDR3 is TGTGCCAGTAGTACCCAAGAGACCCAGTACTTC. The entire variable domain, with the rest obtained from reference TRBV19 and TRBJ2-5, is as follows: DGGITQSPKYLFRKEGQNVTLSCEQNLNHDAMYWYRQDPGQGLRLIYYSQIVNDFQKGDIAEGYSVSREKKESFPLTVTSAQKNPTAFYLCASSTQETQYFGPGTRLLVL.